This record concerns one T cell receptor (beta chain) sequence. This clonotype has just a few counts. Its antigen target is currently unknown. Qualities for individual bases were not recorded, and no much larger clone is one base off. The data originate from a study of response to subunit inactivated influenza vaccine (dated by TCRdb to 2016 to 2019). The study in broad terms: Deep quantitative T cell receptor repertoire profiling was used in the study to track responses to a trivalent subunit inactivated influenza vaccine. The research as a whole found: The authors suggested that each seasonal influenza vaccination may recruit only a limited number of new T cells.

The CDR3 covers 15 residues, taking in both the cysteine and the phenylalanine. Solely the CDR3 DNA is kept, with 45 bases framed from the first base. V is clipped by 6 bases and J by 0 bases, and the sequence between their germline boundaries is 12 bases long. Libraries were built with RT-PCR. Sequencing relied on an Illumina HiSeq 2500. The public sequencing data were trimmed at Q25 with fastp and processed into clonotypes with MiXCR by TCRdb, which kept only in-frame beta chains. Under each unique CDR3 protein, matching rows form one entry showing the most common genes and DNA. The table for this sample lists about 520,000 distinct CDR3 sequences; about 25% of them were counted only once. 1.5% to 2% of the sample lies in the top ten.

The sample consisted of CD4+ T cells sorted from PBMCs, taken 5 to 6 days after vaccination. The TCR originated in a man between 50 and 59 years old who received an inactivated influenza vaccine. Donor details come from another sample of the same person, matched by shared clones. Recombination linked TRBV12-3 or TRBV12-4 to TRBJ2-4, with TRBD2 tentatively as D gene (5 bases match). The nucleotide sequence is TGTGCCAGCAGCTCCGGGATCCGAGCCAAAAACATTCAGTACTTC. Its protein product is CASSSGIRAKNIQYF.